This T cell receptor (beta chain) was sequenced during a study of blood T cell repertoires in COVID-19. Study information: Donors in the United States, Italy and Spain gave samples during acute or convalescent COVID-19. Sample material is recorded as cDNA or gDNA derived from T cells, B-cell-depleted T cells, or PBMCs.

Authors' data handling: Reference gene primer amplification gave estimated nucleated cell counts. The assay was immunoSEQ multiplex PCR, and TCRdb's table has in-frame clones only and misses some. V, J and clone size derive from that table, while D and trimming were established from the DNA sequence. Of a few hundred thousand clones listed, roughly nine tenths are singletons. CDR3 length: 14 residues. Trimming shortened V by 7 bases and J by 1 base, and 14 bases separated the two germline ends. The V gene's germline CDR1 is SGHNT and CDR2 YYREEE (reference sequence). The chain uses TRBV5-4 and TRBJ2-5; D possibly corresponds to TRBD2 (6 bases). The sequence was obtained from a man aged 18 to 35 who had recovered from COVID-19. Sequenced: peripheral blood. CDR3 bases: TGTGCCAGCGGGGGGACGGGACGCCAAGAGACCCAGTACTTC. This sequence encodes CASGGTGRQETQYF.